The T cell receptor (beta chain) described here comes from a study of T cells after yellow fever vaccination. On the study more broadly: Low-cell-number fractions underwent preparation using SMART-Seq v4 Ultra Low Input. Findings and limits, study-wide: FACS-sorted repertoires could contain abundant clonotypes contaminating from the bulk population.

TCRdb re-called the 5' RACE reads through MiXCR, storing one row per CDR3 protein. The sample comprises some 560,000 distinct CDR3 sequences, about a sixth of which are singletons, and roughly a sixth rests with the top ten. With regard to this clonotype: Its antigen remains unidentified.

This TCR was recovered from a young man who received the YFV17D yellow fever vaccine. The sequenced sample was PBMCs, obtained about 5 days after the first yellow fever vaccination.

CDR3 loop: CASSQGGQGVNEQFF. The CDR3 region has the DNA TGTGCCAGCAGCCAAGGTGGTCAGGGTGTCAATGAGCAGTTCTTC. J is TRBJ2-1 and V is TRBV3-1; D is perhaps TRBD1 (5 bases). The germline V and J ends were trimmed by 1 base and 6 bases, with 13 bases remaining between them. The CDR3 is made up of 15 amino acids. Germline lookup yields CDR1 LGHDT and CDR2 YNNKEL (reference sequence).